The rows below give T cell receptor beta chains drawn from one sample of a study of radiation and T cells in renal cell carcinoma. TCRdb keeps only in-frame clones here, not all; method: immunoSEQ multiplex PCR. The sample holds tens of thousands of clones, roughly 72% seen once. This specimen consisted of blood, obtained from a patient whose treatment included radiotherapy and nephrectomy. The receptors were gathered from a man in his 60s with renal cell carcinoma. The CDR3 runs from the conserved cysteine through the conserved F or W. D genes are given only for firm matches. A clone size is listed for some rows: how often the clone was seen (once, few, many), or a class if it is expanded.

size: .; J: TRBJ2-7; D: TRBD2; V: TRBV9; CDR3: CASSPQGLYEQYF; DNA: TGTGCCAGCAGCCCCCAGGGACTATACGAGCAGTACTTC
size: few; J: TRBJ2-1; D: .; V: TRBV29-1; CDR3: CSVEMEWNEQFF; DNA: TGCAGCGTTGAAATGGAGTGGAATGAGCAGTTCTTC
size: .; J: TRBJ1-2; D: .; V: TRBV2; CDR3: CASSVGQDYGYTF; DNA: TGTGCCAGCAGTGTGGGCCAGGACTATGGCTACACCTTC
size: few; J: TRBJ1-2; D: TRBD1; V: TRBV5-1; CDR3: CATATGGAENYGYTF; DNA: TGCGCCACCGCGACAGGGGGCGCGGAAAACTATGGCTACACCTTC
size: once; J: TRBJ1-4; D: .; V: TRBV19; CDR3: CASSIQGNFEKLFF; DNA: TGTGCCAGTAGTATACAGGGGAACTTCGAAAAACTGTTTTTT
size: .; J: TRBJ2-3; D: .; V: TRBV9; CDR3: CASSPLETDTQYF; DNA: TGTGCCAGCAGCCCCCTCGAAACAGATACGCAGTATTTT
size: .; J: TRBJ2-3; D: .; V: TRBV7-2; CDR3: CAIPLRRFASTDTQYF; DNA: TGTGCCATCCCGCTTAGGAGGTTCGCTAGCACAGATACGCAGTATTTT
size: few; J: TRBJ1-5; D: TRBD1; V: TRBV7-9; CDR3: CASSFGGQDNQPQHF; DNA: TGTGCCAGCAGCTTTGGCGGACAGGACAATCAGCCCCAGCATTTT
size: .; J: TRBJ1-1; D: TRBD1; V: TRBV29-1; CDR3: CSVEGGLVGTGAFF; DNA: TGCAGCGTTGAAGGGGGTTTAGTTGGGACAGGCGCTTTCTTT
size: medium-sized; J: TRBJ2-4; D: .; V: TRBV6-5; CDR3: CASSYGLEKNIQYF; DNA: TGTGCCAGCAGTTATGGACTGGAGAAAAACATTCAGTACTTC
size: few; J: TRBJ1-2; D: .; V: TRBV6-5; CDR3: CASSYAGLYGYTF; DNA: TGTGCCAGCAGTTACGCGGGCCTCTATGGCTACACCTTC
size: .; J: TRBJ1-1; D: TRBD1; V: TRBV27; CDR3: CASSQKQGASEAFF; DNA: TGTGCCAGCAGTCAAAAACAGGGGGCAAGTGAAGCTTTCTTT
size: .; J: TRBJ2-1; D: .; V: TRBV2; CDR3: CASTPYNEQFF; DNA: TGTGCCAGCACCCCGTACAATGAGCAGTTCTTC
size: few; J: TRBJ1-2; D: TRBD1; V: TRBV29-1; CDR3: CSVDWDRVGYTF; DNA: TGCAGCGTTGACTGGGACAGGGTTGGCTACACCTTC
size: .; J: TRBJ2-3; D: .; V: TRBV12-5; CDR3: CASGRDSHTDTQYF; DNA: TGTGCTAGTGGTCGGGACTCCCACACAGATACGCAGTATTTT
size: .; J: TRBJ1-1; D: TRBD1; V: TRBV5-1; CDR3: CASSGGTGGTEAFF; DNA: TGCGCCAGCAGCGGTGGGACAGGGGGCACTGAAGCTTTCTTT
size: .; J: TRBJ1-1; D: .; V: TRBV27; CDR3: CASSPSLREGDTEAFF; DNA: TGTGCCAGCAGTCCGTCCCTCAGGGAAGGGGACACTGAAGCTTTCTTT
size: .; J: TRBJ2-5; D: TRBD2; V: TRBV4-2; CDR3: CASSPDGREGRAQYF; DNA: TGTGCCAGCAGCCCCGACGGGCGGGAGGGCCGGGCCCAGTACTTC
size: .; J: TRBJ1-1; D: .; V: TRBV7-2; CDR3: CASSLKGSGTEAFF; DNA: TGTGCCAGCAGCTTAAAGGGGTCTGGCACTGAAGCTTTCTTT
size: .; J: TRBJ2-5; D: .; V: TRBV2; CDR3: CASSEELLFQETQYF; DNA: TGTGCCAGCAGTGAAGAACTACTCTTTCAAGAGACCCAGTACTTC
size: once; J: TRBJ2-2; D: .; V: TRBV25-1; CDR3: CASSEHGEGVTGELFF; DNA: TGTGCCAGCAGTGAACATGGAGAGGGCGTAACCGGGGAGCTGTTTTTT
size: .; J: TRBJ2-3; D: TRBD2; V: TRBV7-6; CDR3: CASSSRLAGDTQYF; DNA: TGTGCCAGCAGCTCCCGGCTAGCGGGGGATACGCAGTATTTT
size: .; J: TRBJ2-7; D: .; V: TRBV14; CDR3: CASSQGRRATYEQYF; DNA: TGTGCCAGCAGCCAAGGAAGAAGAGCGACCTACGAGCAGTACTTC
size: .; J: TRBJ2-3; D: TRBD1; V: TRBV4-2; CDR3: CASSQEGQGASDTQYF; DNA: TGTGCCAGCAGCCAAGAGGGACAGGGGGCCTCGGATACGCAGTATTTT
size: few; J: TRBJ2-1; D: .; V: TRBV2; CDR3: CASSVGRLYNEQFF; DNA: TGTGCCAGCAGTGTAGGACGGCTTTACAATGAGCAGTTCTTC
size: .; J: TRBJ1-2; D: .; V: TRBV30; CDR3: CAWSFQGSNYGYTF; DNA: TGTGCCTGGAGTTTCCAGGGGTCGAACTATGGCTACACCTTC
size: .; J: TRBJ1-4; D: .; V: TRBV18; CDR3: CASSLWGQQATNEKLFF; DNA: TGTGCCAGCTCACTATGGGGACAACAAGCAACTAATGAAAAACTGTTTTTT
size: .; J: TRBJ2-3; D: .; V: TRBV9; CDR3: CASSAAMGRLRTDTQYF; DNA: TGTGCCAGCAGCGCTGCGATGGGGCGACTACGCACAGATACGCAGTATTTT
size: .; J: TRBJ1-2; D: .; V: TRBV18; CDR3: CASSRLEGNGYTF; DNA: TGTGCCAGCTCACGACTGGAGGGCAATGGCTACACCTTC
size: .; J: TRBJ1-3; D: TRBD1; V: TRBV28; CDR3: CASNLGDRGSGNTIYF; DNA: TGTGCCAGCAACTTGGGGGACAGGGGCTCTGGAAACACCATATATTTT
size: .; J: TRBJ2-1; D: .; V: TRBV29-1; CDR3: CSVDERISSYNEQFF; DNA: TGCAGCGTTGACGAGCGGATTAGCTCCTACAATGAGCAGTTCTTC
size: .; J: TRBJ2-3; D: .; V: TRBV6-1; CDR3: CASRPLEQRTDTQYF; DNA: TGTGCCAGCAGACCTCTAGAACAGCGCACAGATACGCAGTATTTT
size: .; J: TRBJ2-3; D: TRBD2; V: TRBV9; CDR3: CASSVDPAGPFTDTQYF; DNA: TGTGCCAGCAGCGTAGATCCAGCGGGACCGTTCACAGATACGCAGTATTTT
size: .; J: TRBJ1-3; D: TRBD1; V: TRBV14; CDR3: CASSRQGVRNTIYF; DNA: TGTGCCAGCAGTCGACAGGGGGTTAGAAACACCATATATTTT
size: .; J: TRBJ1-2; D: TRBD1; V: TRBV19; CDR3: CASSTVTGPTVYGYTF; DNA: TGTGCCAGTAGTACTGTGACAGGGCCAACCGTCTATGGCTACACCTTC
size: .; J: TRBJ2-5; D: TRBD2; V: TRBV7-7; CDR3: CASSKGLARDGETQYF; DNA: TGTGCCAGCAGCAAGGGACTAGCGAGAGATGGAGAGACCCAGTACTTC
size: .; J: TRBJ1-2; D: .; V: TRBV28; CDR3: CASSLNGYTF; DNA: TGTGCCAGCAGTTTAAATGGCTACACCTTC
size: .; J: TRBJ2-7; D: .; V: TRBV19; CDR3: CASSIAEAYEQYF; DNA: TGTGCCAGTAGTATTGCTGAGGCCTACGAGCAGTACTTC
size: .; J: TRBJ2-3; D: TRBD2; V: TRBV29-1; CDR3: CSVGTSGSTDTQYF; DNA: TGCAGCGTGGGGACTAGCGGAAGCACAGATACGCAGTATTTT
size: few; J: TRBJ2-1; D: TRBD2; V: TRBV11-1; CDR3: CASCPSGRANEQFF; DNA: TGTGCCAGTTGTCCTAGCGGGAGGGCGAATGAGCAGTTCTTC
size: few; J: TRBJ1-1; D: .; V: TRBV29-1; CDR3: CSVRHSGTEAFF; DNA: TGCAGCGTTCGGCACTCGGGCACTGAAGCTTTCTTT
size: few; J: TRBJ1-5; D: .; V: TRBV27; CDR3: CASSLFSAAVGNQPQHF; DNA: TGTGCCAGCAGTTTATTTTCCGCGGCTGTCGGCAATCAGCCCCAGCATTTT
size: .; J: TRBJ1-2; D: .; V: TRBV6-5; CDR3: CASSYSGGVYGYTF; DNA: TGTGCCAGCAGTTACTCGGGTGGGGTCTATGGCTACACCTTC
size: .; J: TRBJ2-1; D: TRBD2; V: TRBV30; CDR3: CAWRAGRRFGQFF; DNA: TGTGCCTGGAGAGCGGGGAGGCGGTTCGGGCAGTTCTTC
size: .; J: TRBJ2-1; D: .; V: TRBV11-2; CDR3: CASSFGTAGSAEQFF; DNA: TGTGCCAGCAGCTTTGGGACCGCCGGGTCGGCTGAGCAGTTCTTC
size: .; J: TRBJ1-2; D: .; V: TRBV6-5; CDR3: CASSTSPAGTYGYTF; DNA: TGTGCCAGCAGCACTTCACCGGCGGGCACCTATGGCTACACCTTC
size: .; J: TRBJ1-1; D: TRBD1; V: TRBV10-3; CDR3: CAISGTGKNTEAFF; DNA: TGTGCCATCAGTGGGACAGGGAAGAACACTGAAGCTTTCTTT
size: .; J: TRBJ2-3; D: TRBD2; V: TRBV7-7; CDR3: CASSKSTGGASTDTQYF; DNA: TGTGCCAGCAGCAAAAGCACGGGGGGAGCTAGCACAGATACGCAGTATTTT
size: .; J: TRBJ2-5; D: TRBD2; V: TRBV12-5; CDR3: CASGLGLAGASATQYF; DNA: TGTGCTAGTGGTTTGGGACTAGCGGGAGCGTCAGCGACCCAGTACTTC
size: .; J: TRBJ1-2; D: .; V: TRBV7-2; CDR3: CASSLSGGTGANYGYTF; DNA: TGTGCCAGCAGCTTATCTGGGGGGACGGGAGCTAACTATGGCTACACCTTC
size: few; J: TRBJ1-5; D: .; V: TRBV5-1; CDR3: CASSLALDQPQHF; DNA: TGCGCCAGCAGCTTGGCCCTGGACCAGCCCCAGCATTTT
size: .; J: TRBJ1-1; D: .; V: TRBV6-6; CDR3: CASTETTEAFF; DNA: TGTGCCAGCACCGAAACCACTGAAGCTTTCTTT
size: .; J: TRBJ2-5; D: .; V: TRBV5-4; CDR3: CASSFYGASQETQYF; DNA: TGTGCCAGCAGCTTTTACGGGGCCTCCCAAGAGACCCAGTACTTC